This T cell receptor (beta chain) derives from a study of T cell responses to AZD1222 COVID-19 vaccine. Study-level information: Doses given second, at about 4 or about 12 weeks, were pooled. Study outcomes and limitations: AZD1222 recipients seropositive at baseline numbered only six or seven. Repertoires were sampled only after the peak T cell response.

Turning to this clone: The antigen remains undetermined.

Germline V gene data show CDR1 as SEHNR and CDR2 as FQNEAQ (reference sequence). V shed 5 bases and J shed 2 bases, with 22 bases lying between them. This CDR3 is 17 amino acids long. TCRdb keeps only in-frame clones here, not all; method: immunoSEQ multiplex PCR. The data hold approximately 180,000 clones, with 80% to 90% observed a single time. The sequence derives from an adult in good health. The chain uses TRBV7-9 and TRBJ2-7; maybe TRBD2 (7 bases). The source was peripheral blood, collected on day 0 of AZD1222 vaccination. For the CDR3, the DNA is TGTGCCAGCAGCCTCTCGTCGGGGGGCGAGGTACCCTACGAGCAGTACTTC. Its translation is CASSLSSGGEVPYEQYF.